The 9 T cell receptor beta chains presented below share a single source sample, sequenced in a study of OX40 agonist ivuxolimab in advanced cancers. TCRdb's copy holds only in-frame clones and misses some; the assay was immunoSEQ multiplex PCR. Found here are around 11,000 clones, more than 70% of them singletons; the top ten hold more than 14%. The sample was CD4+ or CD8+ T cells sorted from blood, taken in a trial of the OX40 agonist ivuxolimab. Receptors were obtained from an adult with an advanced solid tumor such as melanoma, head and neck, liver or kidney cancer.

The rearrangement uses TRBV6-1 and TRBJ1-3; D is unclear. The CDR3 length is 15 residues. V shed 2 bases and J shed 2 bases, with 10 bases lying between them. Germline CDR1 MNHNS, CDR2 SASEGT. The CDR3 region is CASSERAGPGNTIYF. For the CDR3, the DNA is TGTGCCAGCAGTGAAAGGGCAGGACCTGGAAACACCATATATTTT.

This clone was observed once. The genes are TRBV10-3 and TRBJ2-5, with 13 bases lining up with TRBD2. The DNA end lines up better with TRBJ2-7; the J call may be wrong. CDR3 length: 17 amino acids. Germline V gene lookup returns CDR1 ENHRY and CDR2 SYGVKD. The CDR3 sequence is CAISELGLAGALNEQYF. The CDR3 DNA reads TGTGCCATCAGTGAGCTAGGACTAGCGGGAGCGTTGAACGAGCAGTACTTC.

V usage is TRBV28 and J usage is TRBJ1-6; no firm D call. This CDR3 is 15 amino acids long. The ends were cut back, 5 bases at V and 6 bases at J, with 14 bases in the middle. The germline V gene encodes CDR1 MDHEN and CDR2 SYDVKM. CDR3 DNA: TGTGCCAGCAGTCCCATTATAGGACCTAATTCACCCCTCCACTTT. This translates into CASSPIIGPNSPLHF.

The V gene is TRBV2, the J gene TRBJ2-2; TRBD1 matches 10 bases. The germline gives CDR1 SNHLY, CDR2 FYNNEI. There are 14 residues in the CDR3. Trimming at V came to 11 bases and at J to 6 bases, leaving 9 bases not matched to a gene. The CDR3 protein is CARRDRGTSGELFF. The CDR3 nucleotides read TGTGCCCGCCGGGACAGGGGAACTTCCGGGGAGCTGTTTTTT.

V and J are TRBV7-2 and TRBJ2-1; weak D call: TRBD2 (5 bases). Germline values: CDR1 SGHTA, CDR2 FQGNSA. This CDR3 contains 14 residues. V lost 1 base and J lost 6, with 10 bases in between. The CDR3 nucleotides read TGTGCCAGCAGCTTAGGACTAAGTGCCAATGAGCAGTTCTTC. This encodes CASSLGLSANEQFF.

The chain has TRBV6-5 and TRBJ2-5, with D maybe TRBD2 (6 bases). Germline values: CDR1 MNHEY, CDR2 SVGAGI. Trimming left V 2 bases short and J 0 bases short, with 10 bases between. This CDR3 region has 15 residues. The CDR3 DNA sequence: TGTGCCAGCAGTTACACGACTAGGTACCAAGAGACCCAGTACTTC. It specifies CASSYTTRYQETQYF.

This chain links TRBV4-1 with TRBJ2-1, with 7 nucleotides matching TRBD2. Germline V gene lookup returns CDR1 MGHRA and CDR2 YSYEKL. Losses at the gene ends were 3 bases for V and 7 bases for J; bases not matched to a gene: 3. The CDR3 runs 13 residues. CDR3 bases: TGCGCCAGCAGCCAGGGACTAATGAATGAGCAGTTCTTC. The encoded protein is CASSQGLMNEQFF.

The rearrangement joins TRBV6-1 to TRBJ1-1; TRBD1 agrees at 11 bases. CDR3 length: 14 amino acids. The germline V gene has CDR1 MNHNS and CDR2 SASEGT. The trim removed 8 bases at V and 5 bases at J, leaving 7 bases unmatched. Here the CDR3 reads CASWDRDRGTEAFF. Here the CDR3 DNA reads TGTGCCAGCTGGGACCGGGACAGGGGGACTGAAGCTTTCTTT.

The rearrangement uses TRBV4-1 and TRBJ2-7, with D perhaps TRBD1 or TRBD2 (5 bases each). In germline, CDR1 is MGHRA, CDR2 YSYEKL. V was clipped by 0 bases and J by 1 base, with 10 bases between them. The CDR3 is 15 amino acids. CDR3 sequence reads: CASSQDFGGSYEQYF. CDR3 coding DNA: TGCGCCAGCAGCCAAGATTTTGGGGGATCCTACGAGCAGTACTTC.